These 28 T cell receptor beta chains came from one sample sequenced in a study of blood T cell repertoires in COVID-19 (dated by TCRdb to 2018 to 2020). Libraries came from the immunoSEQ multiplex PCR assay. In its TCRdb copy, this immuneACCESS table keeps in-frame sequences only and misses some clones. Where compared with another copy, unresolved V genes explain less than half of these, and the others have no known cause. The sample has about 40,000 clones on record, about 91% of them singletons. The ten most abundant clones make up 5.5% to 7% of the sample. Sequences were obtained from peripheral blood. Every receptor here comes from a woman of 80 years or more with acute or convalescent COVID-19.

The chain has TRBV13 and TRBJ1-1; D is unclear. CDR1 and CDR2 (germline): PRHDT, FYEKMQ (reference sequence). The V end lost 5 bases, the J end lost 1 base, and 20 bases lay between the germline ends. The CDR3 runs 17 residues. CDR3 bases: TGTGCCAGCAGCAACCTACTCGACAAGCCAGCGAACACTGAAGCTTTCTTT. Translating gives CASSNLLDKPANTEAFF.

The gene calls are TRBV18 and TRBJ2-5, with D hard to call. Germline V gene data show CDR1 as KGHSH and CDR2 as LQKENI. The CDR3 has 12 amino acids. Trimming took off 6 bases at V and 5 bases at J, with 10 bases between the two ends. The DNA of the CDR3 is TGTGCCAGCTCCAGTTTTATTGAGACCCAGTACTTC. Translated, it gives CASSSFIETQYF.

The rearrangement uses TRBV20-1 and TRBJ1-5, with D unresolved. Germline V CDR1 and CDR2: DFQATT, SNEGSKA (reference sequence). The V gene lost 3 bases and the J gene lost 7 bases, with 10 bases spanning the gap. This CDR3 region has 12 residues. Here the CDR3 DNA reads TGCAGTGCTAGTTCGGGGTACCAGCCCCAGCATTTT. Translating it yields CSASSGYQPQHF.

The CDR3 here is CASSFSGTTGNTIYF. For the CDR3, the DNA is TGTGCCAGCAGCTTCTCCGGGACAACGGGAAACACCATATATTTT. The rearrangement uses TRBV7-9 and TRBJ1-3; possibly TRBD1 for D (6 bases). The CDR3 contains 15 residues. Deletions cut 3 bases from V and 4 bases from J, with 13 bases between. Germline CDR1 is SEHNR and CDR2 is FQNEAQ (reference sequence).

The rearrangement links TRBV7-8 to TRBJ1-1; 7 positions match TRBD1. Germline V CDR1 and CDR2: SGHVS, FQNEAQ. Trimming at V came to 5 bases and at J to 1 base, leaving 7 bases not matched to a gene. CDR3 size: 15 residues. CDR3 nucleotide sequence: TGTGCCAGCAGCCCAGGACAGGAAGGGAACACTGAAGCTTTCTTT. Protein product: CASSPGQEGNTEAFF. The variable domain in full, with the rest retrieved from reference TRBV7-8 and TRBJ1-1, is GAGVSQSPRYKVAKRGQDVALRCDPISGHVSLFWYQQALGQGPEFLTYFQNEAQLDKSGLPSDRFFAERPEGSVSTLKIQRTQQEDSAVYLCASSPGQEGNTEAFFGQGTRLTVV.

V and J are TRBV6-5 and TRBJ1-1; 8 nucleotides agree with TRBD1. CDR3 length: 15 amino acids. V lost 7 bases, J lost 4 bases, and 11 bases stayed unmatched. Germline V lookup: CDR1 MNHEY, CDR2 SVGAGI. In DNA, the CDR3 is TGTGCCAGCACTCCCGGACAGGGAGGTGCCACTGAAGCTTTCTTT. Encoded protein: CASTPGQGGATEAFF.

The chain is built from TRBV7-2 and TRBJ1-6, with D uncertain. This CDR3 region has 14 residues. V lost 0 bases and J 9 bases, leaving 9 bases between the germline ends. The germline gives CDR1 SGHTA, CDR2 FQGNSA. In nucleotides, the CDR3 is TGTGCCAGCAGCTTAGCTCCTACTCGTTCACCCCTCCACTTT. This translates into CASSLAPTRSPLHF.

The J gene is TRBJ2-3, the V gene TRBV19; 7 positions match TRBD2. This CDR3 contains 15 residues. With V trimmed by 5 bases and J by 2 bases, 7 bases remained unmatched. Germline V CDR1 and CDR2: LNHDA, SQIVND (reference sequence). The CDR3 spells CASSHRDYDTDTQYF. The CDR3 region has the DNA TGTGCCAGTAGTCACCGGGACTACGACACAGATACGCAGTATTTT.

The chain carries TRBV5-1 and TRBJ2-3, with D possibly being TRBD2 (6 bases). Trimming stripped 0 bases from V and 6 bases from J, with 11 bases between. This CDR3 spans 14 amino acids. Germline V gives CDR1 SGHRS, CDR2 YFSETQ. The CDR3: CASSLGGGVDTQYF. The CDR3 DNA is TGCGCCAGCAGCTTGGGCGGCGGGGTCGATACGCAGTATTTT. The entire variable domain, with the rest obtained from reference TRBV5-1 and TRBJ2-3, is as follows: KAGVTQTPRYLIKTRGQQVTLSCSPISGHRSVSWYQQTPGQGLQFLFEYFSETQRNKGNFPGRFSGRQFSNSRSEMNVSTLELGDSALYLCASSLGGGVDTQYFGPGTRLTVL.

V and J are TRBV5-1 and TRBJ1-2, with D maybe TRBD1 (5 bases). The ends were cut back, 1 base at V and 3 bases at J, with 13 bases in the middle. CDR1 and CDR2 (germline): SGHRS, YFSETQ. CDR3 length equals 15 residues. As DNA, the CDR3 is TGCGCCAGCAGCTTGAATTCCGGGGGACACTATGGCTACACCTTC. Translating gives CASSLNSGGHYGYTF.

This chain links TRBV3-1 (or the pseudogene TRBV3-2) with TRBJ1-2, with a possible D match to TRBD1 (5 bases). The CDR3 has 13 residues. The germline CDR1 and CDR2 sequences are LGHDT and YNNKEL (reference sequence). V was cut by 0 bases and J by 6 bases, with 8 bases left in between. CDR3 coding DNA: TGTGCCAGCAGCCAAGATAAAGGGGATGGCTACACCTTC. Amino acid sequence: CASSQDKGDGYTF.

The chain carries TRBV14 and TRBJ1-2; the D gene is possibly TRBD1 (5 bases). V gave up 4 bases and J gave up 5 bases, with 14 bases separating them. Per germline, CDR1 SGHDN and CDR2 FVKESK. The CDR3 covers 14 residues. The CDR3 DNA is TGTGCCAGCAGCCCCCAGGGCCGAGCATATGGCTACACCTTC. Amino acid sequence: CASSPQGRAYGYTF.

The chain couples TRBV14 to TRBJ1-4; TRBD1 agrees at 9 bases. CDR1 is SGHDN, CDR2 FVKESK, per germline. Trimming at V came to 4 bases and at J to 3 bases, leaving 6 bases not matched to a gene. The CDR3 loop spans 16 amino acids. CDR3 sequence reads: CASSLGQGPPNEKLFF. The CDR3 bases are TGTGCCAGCAGCCTCGGACAGGGGCCGCCTAATGAAAAACTGTTTTTT.

Here the CDR3 DNA reads TGTGCCAGCAGCTTGAAGAGCGGGGGGGCTACAGATACGCAGTATTTT. It encodes CASSLKSGGATDTQYF. The genes are TRBV5-4 and TRBJ2-3, with 10 bases that match TRBD2. This CDR3 has 16 amino acids. The V and J ends lost 1 base and 3 bases, in that order; junction bases with no gene match: 5. Germline-derived CDR1 and CDR2 are SGHNT and YYREEE (reference sequence).

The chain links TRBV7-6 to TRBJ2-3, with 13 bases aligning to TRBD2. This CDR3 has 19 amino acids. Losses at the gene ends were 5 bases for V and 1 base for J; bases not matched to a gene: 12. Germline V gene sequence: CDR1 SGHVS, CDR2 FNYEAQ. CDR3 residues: CASSRLAGGSGIGTDTQYF. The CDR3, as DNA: TGTGCCAGCAGCCGACTAGCGGGGGGAAGCGGGATTGGCACAGATACGCAGTATTTT.

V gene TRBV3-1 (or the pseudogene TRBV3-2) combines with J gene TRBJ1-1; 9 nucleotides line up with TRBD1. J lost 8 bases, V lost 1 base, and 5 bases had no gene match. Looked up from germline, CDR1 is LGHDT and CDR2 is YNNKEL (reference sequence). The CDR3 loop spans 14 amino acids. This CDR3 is CASSQGTGTGEAFF. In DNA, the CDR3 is TGTGCCAGCAGCCAAGGAACCGGGACAGGGGAAGCTTTCTTT.

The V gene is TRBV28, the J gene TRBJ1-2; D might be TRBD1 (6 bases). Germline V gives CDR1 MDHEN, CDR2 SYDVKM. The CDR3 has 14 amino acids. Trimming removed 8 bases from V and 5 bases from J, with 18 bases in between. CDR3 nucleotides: TGTGCCAGCGGGCGGGGGGGCGCGGATTATGGCTACACCTTC. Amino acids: CASGRGGADYGYTF.

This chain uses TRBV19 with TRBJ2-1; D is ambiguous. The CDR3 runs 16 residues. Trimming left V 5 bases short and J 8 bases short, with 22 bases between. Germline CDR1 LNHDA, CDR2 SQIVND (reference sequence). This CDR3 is CASSPVAHYPTYEQFF. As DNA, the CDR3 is TGTGCCAGTAGTCCAGTGGCCCACTACCCCACGTATGAGCAGTTCTTC.

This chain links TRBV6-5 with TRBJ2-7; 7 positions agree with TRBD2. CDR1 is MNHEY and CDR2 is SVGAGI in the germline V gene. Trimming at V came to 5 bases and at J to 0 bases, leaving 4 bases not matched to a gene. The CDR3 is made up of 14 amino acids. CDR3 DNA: TGTGCCAGCAGTCTCGGGGGGAGCTCCTACGAGCAGTACTTC. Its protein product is CASSLGGSSYEQYF.

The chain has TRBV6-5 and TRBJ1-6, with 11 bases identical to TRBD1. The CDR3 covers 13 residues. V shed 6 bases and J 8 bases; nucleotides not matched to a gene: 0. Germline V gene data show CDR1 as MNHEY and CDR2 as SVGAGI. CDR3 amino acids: CASRGQGDSPLHF. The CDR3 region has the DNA TGTGCCAGCAGGGGACAGGGGGATTCACCCCTCCACTTT.

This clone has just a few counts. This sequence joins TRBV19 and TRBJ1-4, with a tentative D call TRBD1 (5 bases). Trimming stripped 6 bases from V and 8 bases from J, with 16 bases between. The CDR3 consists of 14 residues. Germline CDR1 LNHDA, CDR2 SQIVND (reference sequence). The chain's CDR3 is CASSIRGFGEKLFF. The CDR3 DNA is TGTGCCAGTAGCATTAGGGGTTTCGGAGAAAAACTGTTTTTT. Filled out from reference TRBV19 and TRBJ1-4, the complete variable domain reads DGGITQSPKYLFRKEGQNVTLSCEQNLNHDAMYWYRQDPGQGLRLIYYSQIVNDFQKGDIAEGYSVSREKKESFPLTVTSAQKNPTAFYLCASSIRGFGEKLFFGSGTQLSVL.

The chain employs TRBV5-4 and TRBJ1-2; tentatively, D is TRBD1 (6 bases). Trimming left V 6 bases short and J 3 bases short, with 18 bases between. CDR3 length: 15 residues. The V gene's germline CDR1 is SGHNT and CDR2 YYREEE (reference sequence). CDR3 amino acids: CASKTQGSSYYGYTF. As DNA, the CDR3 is TGTGCCAGCAAAACCCAGGGGTCCAGTTACTATGGCTACACCTTC.

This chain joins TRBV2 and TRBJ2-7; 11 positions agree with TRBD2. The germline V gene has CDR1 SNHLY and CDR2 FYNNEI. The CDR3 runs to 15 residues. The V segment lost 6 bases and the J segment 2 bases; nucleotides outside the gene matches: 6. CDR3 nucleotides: TGTGCCAGCAGGCCTAGCGGGGGGCCCGCCTACGAGCAGTACTTC. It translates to CASRPSGGPAYEQYF.

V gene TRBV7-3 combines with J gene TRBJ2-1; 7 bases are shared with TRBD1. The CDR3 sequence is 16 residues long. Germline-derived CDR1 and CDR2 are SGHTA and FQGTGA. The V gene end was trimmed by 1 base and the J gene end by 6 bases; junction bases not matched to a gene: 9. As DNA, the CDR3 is TGTGCCAGCAGCTTAAATTCGGGACAGAGTGTCAATGAGCAGTTCTTC. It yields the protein CASSLNSGQSVNEQFF.

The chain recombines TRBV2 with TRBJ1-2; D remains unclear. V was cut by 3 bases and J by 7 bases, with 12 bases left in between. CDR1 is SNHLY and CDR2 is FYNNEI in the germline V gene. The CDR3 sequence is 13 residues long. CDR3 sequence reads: CASSESGRGGYTF. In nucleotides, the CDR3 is TGTGCCAGCAGTGAGTCTGGACGGGGTGGCTACACCTTC. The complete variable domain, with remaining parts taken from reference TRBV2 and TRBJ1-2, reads EPEVTQTPSHQVTQMGQEVILRCVPISNHLYFYWYRQILGQKVEFLVSFYNNEISEKSEIFDDQFSVERPDGSNFTLKIRSTKLEDSAMYFCASSESGRGGYTFGSGTRLTVV.

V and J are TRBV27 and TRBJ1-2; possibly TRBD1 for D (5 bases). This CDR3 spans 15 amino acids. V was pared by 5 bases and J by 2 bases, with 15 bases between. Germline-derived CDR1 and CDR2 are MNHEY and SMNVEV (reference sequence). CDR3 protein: CASSAAGRANYGYTF. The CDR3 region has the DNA TGTGCCAGCAGTGCGGCTGGCAGGGCAAACTATGGCTACACCTTC.

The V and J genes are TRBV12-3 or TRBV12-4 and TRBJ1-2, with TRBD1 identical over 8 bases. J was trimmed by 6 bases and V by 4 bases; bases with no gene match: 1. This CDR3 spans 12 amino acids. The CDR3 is CASSWTGNGYTF. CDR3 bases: TGTGCCAGCAGTTGGACAGGGAATGGCTACACCTTC.

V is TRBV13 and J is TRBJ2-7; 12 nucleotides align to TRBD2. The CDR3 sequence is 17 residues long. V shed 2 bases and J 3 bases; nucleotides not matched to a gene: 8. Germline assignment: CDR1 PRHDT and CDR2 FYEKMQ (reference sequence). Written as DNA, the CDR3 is TGTGCCAGCAGCTTAACCGTCCGGACTAGCGGGGTCTACGAGCAGTACTTC. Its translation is CASSLTVRTSGVYEQYF. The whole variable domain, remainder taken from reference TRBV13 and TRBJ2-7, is AAGVIQSPRHLIKEKRETATLKCYPIPRHDTVYWYQQGPGQDPQFLISFYEKMQSDKGSIPDRFSAQQFSDYHSELNMSSLELGDSALYFCASSLTVRTSGVYEQYFGPGTRLTVT.